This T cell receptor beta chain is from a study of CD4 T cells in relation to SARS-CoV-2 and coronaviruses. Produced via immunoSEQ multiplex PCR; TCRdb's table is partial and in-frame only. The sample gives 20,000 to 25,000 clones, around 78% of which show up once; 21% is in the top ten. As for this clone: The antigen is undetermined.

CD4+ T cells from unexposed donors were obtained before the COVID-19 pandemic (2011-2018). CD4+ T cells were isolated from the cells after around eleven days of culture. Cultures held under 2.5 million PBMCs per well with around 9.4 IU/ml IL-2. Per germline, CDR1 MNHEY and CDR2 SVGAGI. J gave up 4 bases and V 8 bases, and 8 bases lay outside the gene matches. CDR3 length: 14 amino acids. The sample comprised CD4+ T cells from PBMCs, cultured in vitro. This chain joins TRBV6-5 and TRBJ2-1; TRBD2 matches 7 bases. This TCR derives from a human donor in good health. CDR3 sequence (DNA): TGTGCCAGCGAAAGCGGGACGGATTACAATGAGCAGTTCTTC. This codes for CASESGTDYNEQFF.